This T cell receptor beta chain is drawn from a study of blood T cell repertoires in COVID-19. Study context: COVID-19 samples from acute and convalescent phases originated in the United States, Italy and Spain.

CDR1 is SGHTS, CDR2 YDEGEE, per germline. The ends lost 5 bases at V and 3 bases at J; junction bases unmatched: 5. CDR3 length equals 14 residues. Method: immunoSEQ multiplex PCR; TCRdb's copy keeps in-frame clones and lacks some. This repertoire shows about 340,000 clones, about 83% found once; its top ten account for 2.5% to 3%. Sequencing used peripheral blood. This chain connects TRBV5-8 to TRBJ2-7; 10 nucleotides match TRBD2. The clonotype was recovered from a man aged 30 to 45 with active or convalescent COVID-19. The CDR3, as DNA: TGTGCCAGCAGGCTCGGGACTAGCGACTACGAGCAGTACTTC. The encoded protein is CASRLGTSDYEQYF.